This note documents a single TCR beta chain sequence. Libraries were prepared by immunoSEQ multiplex PCR; TCRdb keeps only in-frame clonotypes and omits some of them. Counted here are 24,000 or so clones, 93% occurring once; the ten biggest clones make up 1.2%. Time point specified: baseline, week 1 (first vaccination visit). Regarding treatment: pre-vaccination baseline after standard-of-care therapy. The sample belongs to a study of a mutant IDH1 vaccine in newly diagnosed glioma. Germline loops: CDR1 KGHSH, CDR2 LQKENI. CDR3 length: 17 amino acids. Trimming took off 1 base at V and 0 bases at J, with 13 bases between the two ends.

V gene TRBV18 combines with J gene TRBJ2-1; weak D call: TRBD2 (6 bases). The sample in question was PBMCs, obtained from a glioma patient treated with radiotherapy, temozolomide or both. The source of this sequence is a man in his forties with glioma. This CDR3 reads CASSPLIAASSYNEQFF. DNA for the CDR3: TGTGCCAGCTCACCACTCATAGCGGCGAGCTCCTACAATGAGCAGTTCTTC.